Presented here are 31 T cell receptor beta chains from one specimen sequenced in a study of follicular helper T cells after annual influenza vaccination. Clones were sequenced by immunoSEQ multiplex PCR, and TCRdb holds only the in-frame ones, with some missing. The profile shows some 6,700 clones, about 85% of them singletons. Time point of the sample: 2015-2016 season, 7 days after influenza vaccination. Sequencing was performed on CXCR5- memory CD4+ T cells sorted from blood, taken 7 days after influenza vaccination. The receptors were sampled from an adult who received the influenza vaccine.

A few counts support this clone. This chain joins TRBV4-2 and TRBJ1-2; perhaps TRBD1 as D (5 bases). Trimming left V 0 bases short and J 2 bases short, with 13 bases between. Germline CDR1 is LGHNA and CDR2 is YNFKEQ. This CDR3 contains 16 residues. The CDR3 protein is CASSQELSGSNYGYTF. In nucleotides, the CDR3 is TGTGCCAGCAGCCAAGAATTGTCAGGGTCAAACTATGGCTACACCTTC.

The chain recombines TRBV4-2 with TRBJ2-7, with 10 bases that match TRBD2. The trim removed 1 base at V and 4 bases at J, leaving 4 bases unmatched. Per the germline V gene, CDR1 is LGHNA and CDR2 is YNFKEQ. The CDR3 sequence is 15 residues long. The CDR3 here is CASSQVSGRAYEQYF. Written as DNA, the CDR3 is TGTGCCAGCAGCCAAGTCAGCGGGAGGGCATACGAGCAGTACTTC.

This clone was recorded a few times. This chain connects TRBV9 to TRBJ2-7, with D perhaps given as TRBD1 or TRBD2 (6 bases each). V lost 0 bases to trimming and J lost 5 bases, with 12 bases between them. The CDR3 contains 14 residues. Per germline, CDR1 SGDLS and CDR2 YYNGEE. The chain's CDR3 is CASSVGVGGHEQYF. CDR3 nucleotides: TGTGCCAGCAGCGTAGGGGTCGGGGGCCACGAGCAGTACTTC.

The sample holds a few counts of this clone. The chain carries TRBV27 and TRBJ1-2, with D perhaps TRBD1 (5 bases). CDR1 and CDR2 from the germline V gene are MNHEY and SMNVEV (reference sequence). The CDR3 has 12 residues. Trimming removed 5 bases at V and 8 bases at J, with 12 bases between. The CDR3 is CASSPLGGGYTF. The CDR3 region has the DNA TGTGCCAGCAGTCCCCTGGGGGGGGGCTACACCTTC.

There are a few counts of this clone. The chain couples TRBV7-9 to TRBJ2-1; 7 bases align to TRBD2. The CDR3 loop spans 15 amino acids. V was clipped by 5 bases and J by 12 bases; unmatched bases: 16. The germline V gene encodes CDR1 SEHNR and CDR2 FQNEAQ (reference sequence). The CDR3 here is CASSLGGGDYPPQFF. Here the CDR3 DNA reads TGTGCCAGCAGCCTTGGGGGGGGAGACTACCCACCGCAGTTCTTC.

This chain connects TRBV7-9 to TRBJ2-7; D assignment may be TRBD1 or TRBD2 (7 bases each). The length of the CDR3 is 16 residues. V was cut by 2 bases and J by 0 bases, with 14 bases left in between. CDR1 SEHNR and CDR2 FQNEAQ come from the germline V gene (reference sequence). CDR3 protein: CASSLREGQFSYEQYF. CDR3 coding DNA: TGTGCCAGCAGCTTAAGGGAGGGACAGTTCTCCTACGAGCAGTACTTC. Drawing the rest from reference TRBV7-9 and TRBJ2-7, the complete variable domain is DTGVSQNPRHKITKRGQNVTFRCDPISEHNRLYWYRQTLGQGPEFLTYFQNEAQLEKSRLLSDRFSAERPKGSFSTLEIQRTEQGDSAMYLCASSLREGQFSYEQYFGPGTRLTVT.

The gene calls are TRBV5-1 and TRBJ2-2; 7 bases align to TRBD2. Germline trimming cut 5 bases from V and 6 bases from J; bases unmatched to any gene: 10. CDR1 and CDR2 (germline): SGHRS, YFSETQ. The CDR3 extends over 15 amino acids. CDR3 residues: CASSYRRERAGELFF. As DNA, the CDR3 is TGCGCCAGCAGTTATCGGCGGGAGAGGGCCGGGGAGCTGTTTTTT.

This clone was seen once. The chain uses TRBV7-9 and TRBJ2-2; a possible D gene is TRBD2 (5 bases). Germline V gives CDR1 SEHNR, CDR2 FQNEAQ (reference sequence). The CDR3 consists of 18 residues. Trimming took 1 base from V and 1 from J, leaving 16 bases between them. The CDR3: CASSLGGGVARNTGELFF. Here the CDR3 DNA reads TGTGCCAGCAGCTTAGGAGGAGGCGTAGCGAGGAACACCGGGGAGCTGTTTTTT.

The table lists this clone with a count of one. V usage is TRBV5-1 and J usage is TRBJ1-1; 8 bases fit TRBD1. The CDR3 covers 16 residues. CDR1 is SGHRS and CDR2 is YFSETQ in the germline V gene. Trimming removed 0 bases from V and 4 bases from J; junction bases left unmatched: 8. CDR3 protein: CASSLGGTGSGTEAFF. CDR3 coding DNA: TGCGCCAGCAGCTTGGGGGGGACAGGCTCTGGCACTGAAGCTTTCTTT.

The chain employs TRBV18 and TRBJ2-7; D is unclear. CDR3 length: 12 residues. The V end lost 3 bases, the J end lost 3 bases, and 6 bases lay between the germline ends. Germline V gene sequence: CDR1 KGHSH, CDR2 LQKENI. CDR3 DNA: TGTGCCAGCTCACCGGATCACTACGAGCAGTACTTC. It specifies CASSPDHYEQYF.

This sequence joins TRBV30 and TRBJ2-5, with 8 bases aligning to TRBD2. The CDR3 consists of 16 residues. V shed 2 bases, J shed 3 bases, and the junction held 11 bases outside the gene matches. Germline lookup yields CDR1 GTSNPN and CDR2 SVGIG (reference sequence). This CDR3 is CAWSPRGGGWEETQYF. The CDR3 DNA reads TGTGCCTGGAGTCCCCGCGGCGGGGGGTGGGAAGAGACCCAGTACTTC.

The chain couples TRBV4-1 to TRBJ1-5, with 7 bases matching TRBD1. CDR1 is MGHRA, CDR2 YSYEKL, per germline. V dropped 4 bases and J dropped 4; count of bases not matched to a gene: 10. The CDR3 has 16 amino acids. CDR3 region: CASSPYWTGANQPQHF. CDR3 nucleotide sequence: TGCGCCAGCAGCCCATACTGGACAGGCGCGAATCAGCCCCAGCATTTT.

V usage is TRBV18 and J usage is TRBJ1-5; D might be TRBD1 (5 bases). The length of the CDR3 is 14 residues. The V gene's germline CDR1 is KGHSH and CDR2 LQKENI. V shed 4 bases and J shed 5 bases, with 12 bases lying between them. CDR3 nucleotides: TGTGCCAGCTCACGTAACAAACAGGATCAGCCCCAGCATTTT. It yields the protein CASSRNKQDQPQHF.

The CDR3 spells CASSLLVETQYF. The CDR3 nucleotides are TGTGCCAGCAGCTTACTTGTAGAGACCCAGTACTTC. This chain uses TRBV7-8 with TRBJ2-5, with D unresolved. The CDR3 consists of 12 residues. Germline V gene data show CDR1 as SGHVS and CDR2 as FQNEAQ. Trimming removed 2 bases from V and 4 bases from J, with 5 bases in between.

This clone was recorded once. CDR3 in DNA: TGTGCCAGCTCACTTCAAGGAGGAGATGAGCAGTTCTTC. It is translated as CASSLQGGDEQFF. The chain recombines TRBV18 with TRBJ2-1, with D possibly being TRBD2 (5 bases). The CDR3 length is 13 residues. With 4 bases removed from V and 8 bases from J, the gap between germline ends came to 12 bases. Germline V gene data show CDR1 as KGHSH and CDR2 as LQKENI.

This chain uses TRBV10-3 with TRBJ2-2; D call uncertain. Germline V gene data show CDR1 as ENHRY and CDR2 as SYGVKD. V dropped 4 bases and J dropped 8 bases, with 5 bases sitting between them. The CDR3 contains 11 residues. The CDR3 here is CAISAGGELFF. As DNA, the CDR3 is TGTGCCATCAGTGCCGGGGGGGAGCTGTTTTTT.

As regards this clone: The junction differs from germline at one of its ends, possibly a read error. The rearrangement joins TRBV5-4 to TRBJ2-1; TRBD2 matches at 7 bases. Germline V gene data show CDR1 as SGHNT and CDR2 as YYREEE (reference sequence). The length of the CDR3 is 16 residues. CDR3 sequence: CASSQAAGVSYNEQFF. The CDR3 nucleotides read TGCGCCAGCAGCCAAGCGGCGGGAGTCTCCTACAATGAGCAGTTCTTC.

V and J are TRBV5-8 and TRBJ1-5, with D hard to call. Germline V lookup: CDR1 SGHTS, CDR2 YDEGEE. V was clipped by 4 bases and J by 3 bases, with 11 bases between them. The CDR3 has 14 residues. The CDR3 loop reads CASSPGRPNQPQHF. The CDR3 DNA is TGTGCCAGCAGCCCGGGAAGGCCCAATCAGCCCCAGCATTTT.

V is TRBV27 and J is TRBJ2-5, with 7 bases matching TRBD1. Trimming cost V 0 bases and J 1 base; bases outside gene matches: 2. The germline V gene encodes CDR1 MNHEY and CDR2 SMNVEV (reference sequence). The CDR3 contains 15 residues. The CDR3 bases are TGTGCCAGCAGTTTATCGGGACAGCGCCAAGAGACCCAGTACTTC. This gives the protein CASSLSGQRQETQYF.

This chain joins TRBV11-3 and TRBJ2-5; no firm D call. Germline CDR1 and CDR2: SGHNT and YENEEA. V gave up 3 bases and J gave up 0 bases, with 2 bases separating them. The length of the CDR3 is 12 residues. This CDR3 is CASSFNQETQYF. DNA for the CDR3: TGTGCCAGCAGCTTCAACCAAGAGACCCAGTACTTC.

This chain connects TRBV7-2 to TRBJ2-7; the D is unclear. V dropped 6 bases and J dropped 6 bases, with 24 bases sitting between them. The germline CDR1 and CDR2 sequences are SGHTA and FQGNSA. The CDR3 sequence is 16 residues long. The CDR3 protein is CASRPTSGGLPGEQYF. CDR3 nucleotide sequence: TGTGCCAGCAGACCGACTTCAGGCGGCCTCCCGGGCGAGCAGTACTTC.

The V and J genes are TRBV7-2 and TRBJ1-5; no clear D gene. V shed 3 bases and J shed 3 bases, with 9 bases lying between them. The germline V gene encodes CDR1 SGHTA and CDR2 FQGNSA. The CDR3 sequence is 14 residues long. The CDR3 DNA follows: TGTGCCAGCAGCTTTACAAGAGACAATCAGCCCCAGCATTTT. Translated: CASSFTRDNQPQHF. Full variable domain (missing parts from reference TRBV7-2 and TRBJ1-5): GAGVSQSPSNKVTEKGKDVELRCDPISGHTALYWYRQSLGQGLEFLIYFQGNSAPDKSGLPSDRFSAERTGGSVSTLTIQRTQQEDSAVYLCASSFTRDNQPQHFGDGTRLSIL.

The chain has TRBV29-1 and TRBJ2-5; no clear D gene. Germline assignment: CDR1 SQVTM and CDR2 ANQGSEA. There are 13 residues in the CDR3. Between the trimmed V and J ends, which lost 4 bases and 1 base, there was a span of 10 bases. CDR3 nucleotide sequence: TGCAGCGTTGCTCGTCGACTCCAAGAGACCCAGTACTTC. Protein sequence: CSVARRLQETQYF.

The chain combines TRBV18 with TRBJ1-6; D unclear. V lost 6 bases and J 0 bases, leaving 6 bases between the germline ends. Germline V CDR1 and CDR2: KGHSH, LQKENI. The CDR3 is made up of 14 amino acids. The DNA of the CDR3 is TGTGCCAGCTCTCAGAGCTCCTATAATTCACCCCTCCACTTT. This sequence encodes CASSQSSYNSPLHF.

A remark on this clone: The sample has other DNA sequences that encode this CDR3 too. The chain is built from TRBV7-2 and TRBJ2-3; tentatively, D is TRBD1 or TRBD2 (6 bases each). V shed 2 bases and J shed 5 bases, with 17 bases lying between them. The CDR3 runs to 16 residues. Germline CDR1 and CDR2: SGHTA and FQGNSA. The CDR3 DNA is TGTGCCAGCAGCTTAACTATTCCCGGGGGCGAAGATACGCAGTATTTT. This gives the protein CASSLTIPGGEDTQYF.

The chain combines TRBV5-1 with TRBJ2-7; no clear D. With 0 bases removed from V and 3 bases from J, the gap between germline ends came to 7 bases. Germline loops: CDR1 SGHRS, CDR2 YFSETQ. CDR3 length: 13 residues. CDR3 loop: CASSLGGNYEQYF. The CDR3 DNA reads as TGCGCCAGCAGCTTGGGCGGCAACTACGAGCAGTACTTC.

The V gene is TRBV12-5, the J gene TRBJ1-1; tentatively, D is TRBD1 (6 bases). Germline assignment: CDR1 LGHNT and CDR2 FRNRAP. This CDR3 region has 15 residues. Trimming removed 5 bases at V and 0 bases at J, with 13 bases between. The CDR3 region is CASGPSTGMNTEAFF. The CDR3 DNA is TGTGCTAGTGGTCCATCTACAGGGATGAACACTGAAGCTTTCTTT.

CDR3 in amino acids: CASSSRLAPGELFF. The DNA of the CDR3 is TGTGCCAGCAGTTCTCGACTAGCTCCCGGGGAGCTGTTTTTT. The genes are TRBV28 and TRBJ2-2; 7 bases match TRBD2. CDR1 is MDHEN and CDR2 is SYDVKM in the germline V gene. The CDR3 has 14 residues. The V segment lost 4 bases and the J segment 6 bases; nucleotides outside the gene matches: 5.

This clone appeared a single time. The V call is TRBV28, the J call TRBJ2-2; D is undetermined. CDR1 and CDR2 from the germline V gene are MDHEN and SYDVKM. Deletions cut 3 bases from V and 0 bases from J, with 14 bases between. The CDR3 contains 17 residues. Here the CDR3 DNA reads TGTGCCAGCAGTTTGGGTTCGTGGCAGCCGAACACCGGGGAGCTGTTTTTT. The encoded protein is CASSLGSWQPNTGELFF.

V is TRBV29-1 and J is TRBJ2-1; possibly TRBD1 for D (5 bases). The germline V gene has CDR1 SQVTM and CDR2 ANQGSEA. Deletions cut 5 bases from V and 0 bases from J, with 11 bases between. The CDR3 sequence is 14 residues long. The CDR3 loop reads CSVHRDSSYNEQFF. The CDR3 DNA is TGCAGCGTTCATCGTGACAGCTCCTACAATGAGCAGTTCTTC.

The chain recombines TRBV9 with TRBJ1-2, with D possibly TRBD1 on 5 matching bases. CDR3 length equals 15 residues. Deletions cut 0 bases from V and 5 bases from J, with 14 bases between. Germline V gene sequence: CDR1 SGDLS, CDR2 YYNGEE. The CDR3 bases are TGTGCCAGCAGCGTAGGACGGGGCGTGGAGTATGGCTACACCTTC. It translates to CASSVGRGVEYGYTF.